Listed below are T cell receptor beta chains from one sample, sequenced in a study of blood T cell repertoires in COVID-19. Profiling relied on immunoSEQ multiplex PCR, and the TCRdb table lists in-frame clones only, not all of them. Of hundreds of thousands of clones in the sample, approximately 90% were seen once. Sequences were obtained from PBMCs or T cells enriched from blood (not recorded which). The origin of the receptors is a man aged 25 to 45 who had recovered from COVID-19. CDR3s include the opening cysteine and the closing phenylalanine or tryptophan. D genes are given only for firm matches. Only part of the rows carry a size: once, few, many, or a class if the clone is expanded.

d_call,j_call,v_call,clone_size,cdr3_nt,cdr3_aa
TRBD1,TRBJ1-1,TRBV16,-,TGTGCCAGCAGCCAATCCCCACAGGGGCGGACTGAAGCTTTCTTT,CASSQSPQGRTEAFF
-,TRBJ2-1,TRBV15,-,TGTGCCACCAGCAGAGTGAGAGGAGGGCCATACCTCTACAATGAGCAGTTCTTC,CATSRVRGGPYLYNEQFF
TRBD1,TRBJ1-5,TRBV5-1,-,TGCGCCAGCAGCTCCGGACAGGATGGCAATCAGCCCCAGCATTTT,CASSSGQDGNQPQHF
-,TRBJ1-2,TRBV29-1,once,TGCAGCTCAGACAGCAAGGCGAATGATAACTATGGCTACACCTTC,CSSDSKANDNYGYTF
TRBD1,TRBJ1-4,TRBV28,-,TGTGCCAGCAGTTTAGAAGGGGGCGCACCTAATGAAAAACTGTTTTTT,CASSLEGGAPNEKLFF
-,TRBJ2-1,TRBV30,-,TGTGCCTGGAGTGTCAGTAGCGGACTCTACAATGAGCAGTTCTTC,CAWSVSSGLYNEQFF
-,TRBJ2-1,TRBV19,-,TGTGCCAGTAAGTTTGCGAGCGATGAGCAGTTCTTC,CASKFASDEQFF
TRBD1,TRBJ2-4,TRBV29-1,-,TGCAGCGTCCTAGGGACAGGCAGGAACATTCAGTACTTC,CSVLGTGRNIQYF
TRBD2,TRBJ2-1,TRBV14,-,TGTGCCAGCAGTCGCATACTCGGGACTAGCTATGAGCAGTTCTTC,CASSRILGTSYEQFF
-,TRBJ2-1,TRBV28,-,TGTGCCAGCAGCCCGGGGGGCACAATATACAATGAGCAGTTCTTC,CASSPGGTIYNEQFF
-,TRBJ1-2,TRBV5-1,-,TGCGCCAGCAGCGCGGGCGGAGACGACTATGGCTACACCTTC,CASSAGGDDYGYTF
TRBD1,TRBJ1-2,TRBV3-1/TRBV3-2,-,TGTGCCAGCAGCCTGGGACAGAGGAACTATGGCTACACCTTC,CASSLGQRNYGYTF
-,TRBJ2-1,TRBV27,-,TGTGCCAGCAGTCCCTCCCGGGGACTCATTACCTATTACAATGAGCAGTTCTTC,CASSPSRGLITYYNEQFF
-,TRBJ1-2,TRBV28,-,TGTGCCAGCAGTTCCCTACCCGGCGGGGGCCGCTACACCTTC,CASSSLPGGGRYTF
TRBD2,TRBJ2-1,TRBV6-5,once,TGTGCCAGCAGTTGGTATAGCGGGAGCGGAAACAATGAGCAGTTCTTC,CASSWYSGSGNNEQFF
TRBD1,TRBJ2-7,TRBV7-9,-,TGTGCCAGCAGCTTTAGCCAGGGACAGGGGAGCTCCTACGAGCAGTACTTC,CASSFSQGQGSSYEQYF
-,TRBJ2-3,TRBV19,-,TGTGCCAGTACCACTCCGGGACTGAACACAGATACGCAGTATTTT,CASTTPGLNTDTQYF
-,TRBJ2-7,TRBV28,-,TGTGCCAGCAGTCCAGATCCCTACGAGCAGTACTTC,CASSPDPYEQYF
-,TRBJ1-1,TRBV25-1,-,TGTGCCAGCAGTGATAATCGGGGGGGAAGGAACACTGAAGCTTTCTTT,CASSDNRGGRNTEAFF
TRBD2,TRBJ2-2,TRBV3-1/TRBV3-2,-,TGTGCCAGCAGCCAAGATAGCGGGTTTACCGGGGAGCTGTTTTTT,CASSQDSGFTGELFF
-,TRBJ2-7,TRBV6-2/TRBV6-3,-,TGTGCCAGCAGTGTGTATCTCTACGAGCAGTACTTC,CASSVYLYEQYF
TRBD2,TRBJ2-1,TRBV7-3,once,TGTGCCAGCAGCTTAAAACTAGCGGGAATAAATGAGCAGTTCTTC,CASSLKLAGINEQFF
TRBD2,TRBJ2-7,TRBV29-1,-,TGCAGCGTTGGAGGTAGCGGGATTACCTACGAGCAGTACTTC,CSVGGSGITYEQYF
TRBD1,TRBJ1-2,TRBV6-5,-,TGTGCCATTCCGACGGACAGGGGATCCCCCTATGGCTACACCTTC,CAIPTDRGSPYGYTF
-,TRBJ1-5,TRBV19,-,TGTGCCAGTAGTTTTATCCGGACAGCCAATCAGCCCCAGCATTTT,CASSFIRTANQPQHF
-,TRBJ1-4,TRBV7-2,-,TGTGCCAGCAGCTCGCAGATTGCAACTAATGAAAAACTGTTTTTT,CASSSQIATNEKLFF
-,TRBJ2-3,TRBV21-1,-,TGTGCCAGCAGCAAAGCGATTAGGGGACTAGCGGGAGGGCCCGCGTATTTT,CASSKAIRGLAGGPAYF
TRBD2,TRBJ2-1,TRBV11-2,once,TGTGCCAGCACTCCACAAGAGGTTGGCGGGAGTGGTGAGCAGTTCTTC,CASTPQEVGGSGEQFF
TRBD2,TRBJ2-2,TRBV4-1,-,TGCGCCAGCAGCCCTACCCGTCGACTAGCGGAGTGGGACAACACCGGGGAGCTGTTTTTT,CASSPTRRLAEWDNTGELFF
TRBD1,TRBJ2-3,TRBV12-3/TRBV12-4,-,TGTGCCAGCGGGACAGGGACTGCTACGCAGTATTTT,CASGTGTATQYF
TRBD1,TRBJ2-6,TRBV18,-,TGTGCCAGCTCACCACGACAGGGATTCTCTGGGGCCAACGTCCTGACTTTC,CASSPRQGFSGANVLTF
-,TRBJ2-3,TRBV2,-,TGTGCCAGCAGTGAACAGGGGTCCGGCACAGATACGCAGTATTTT,CASSEQGSGTDTQYF
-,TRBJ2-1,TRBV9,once,TGTGCCAGCAGCGTAGAAGGGGTCAGGGGCTATGAGCAGTTCTTC,CASSVEGVRGYEQFF
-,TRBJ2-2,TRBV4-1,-,TGCGCCAGCAGCCAAGACGTGGATCCGAGGACCGGGGAGCTGTTTTTT,CASSQDVDPRTGELFF
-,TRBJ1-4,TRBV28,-,TGTGCCAGCAGCTCCGGGGAGGCCGGTGAAAAACTGTTTTTT,CASSSGEAGEKLFF
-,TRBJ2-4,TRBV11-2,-,TGTGCCAGCAGCTTAGGACGGGTAGCCAAAAACATTCAGTACTTC,CASSLGRVAKNIQYF
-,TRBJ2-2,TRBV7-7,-,TGTGCCAGCAGCTCGTCCAGGTCTGGCGGGGAGCTGTTTTTT,CASSSSRSGGELFF
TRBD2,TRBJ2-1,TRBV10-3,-,TGTGCCATCAGTGAAAGGGAGGGAACATACGGCTACAATGAGCAGTTCTTC,CAISEREGTYGYNEQFF
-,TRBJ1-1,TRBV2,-,TGTGCCAGCACTAGGGAGGCTGAAGCTTTCTTT,CASTREAEAFF
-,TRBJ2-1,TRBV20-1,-,TGCAGTGCTCACACCGAGGCTGAGCAGTTCTTC,CSAHTEAEQFF
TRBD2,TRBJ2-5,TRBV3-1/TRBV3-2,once,TGTGCCAGCAGCCCGAGGACTAGCGGGAGAGGAGAGACCCAGTACTTC,CASSPRTSGRGETQYF
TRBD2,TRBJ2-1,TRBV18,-,TGTGCCAGCTCACAGTTTACTCCGGGACTAGCGAGAGAAAATGAGCAGTTCTTC,CASSQFTPGLARENEQFF